This is a list of T cell receptor beta chains from one sample in a study of T cell responses to AZD1222 COVID-19 vaccine. Profiled with immunoSEQ multiplex PCR; TCRdb holds only in-frame clones, not every one. The data show some 84,000 clones, around nine tenths seen once. This sample comprised peripheral blood, obtained 28 days after the second AZD1222 dose. The origin of the receptors is an adult who received the AZD1222 COVID-19 vaccine. Both conserved end residues are part of each CDR3. D genes are given only for firm matches.

>TRBV7-3|-|TRBJ2-1
TGTGCCAGCAGCTTATCGTTCAATGAGCAGTTCTTC
CASSLSFNEQFF
>TRBV5-4|-|TRBJ1-4
TGTGCCAGCAGCTTGGGGAATACCGATGAAAAACTGTTTTTT
CASSLGNTDEKLFF
>TRBV11-2|-|TRBJ2-7
TGTGCCAGCAGATATAACCGGGACTGGAGCTCCTACGAGCAGTACTTC
CASRYNRDWSSYEQYF
>TRBV7-3|TRBD1|TRBJ2-1
TGTGCCAGCAGCATCCGGACAGGGGCCCACAATGAGCAGTTCTTC
CASSIRTGAHNEQFF
>TRBV4-2|-|TRBJ2-5
TGTGCCAGCAGCCAAGCTTGGGGGGCCGGGGAGACCCAGTACTTC
CASSQAWGAGETQYF
>TRBV5-1|TRBD1|TRBJ1-2
TGCGCCAGCAGCTTGGTAGGACAGGGAGGTGGCTACACCTTC
CASSLVGQGGGYTF
>TRBV2|-|TRBJ1-2
TGTGCCAGCAGTGTGATCGCGGTCAGGGGCAATGGCTACACCTTC
CASSVIAVRGNGYTF
>TRBV2|TRBD1|TRBJ1-4
TGTGCCAGCAGTGTTGTTGGACAGGGTGAAAAACTGTTTTTT
CASSVVGQGEKLFF
>TRBV28|TRBD1|TRBJ1-3
TGTGCCAGCAGTCTAGCCGCATCAGGGGGCACCGGAAACACCATATATTTT
CASSLAASGGTGNTIYF
>TRBV6-2/TRBV6-3|-|TRBJ1-4
TGTGCCAGCAGTTACATCGGGGAAAAACTGTTTTTT
CASSYIGEKLFF
>TRBV6-2/TRBV6-3|-|TRBJ1-2
TGTGCCAGCAGTTACGGCCGGCAGGGGACTCGGGGCTACACCTTC
CASSYGRQGTRGYTF
>TRBV5-4|-|TRBJ2-7
TGTGCCAGCAGCTTGGCCGGAAAGAATTACGAGCAGTACTTC
CASSLAGKNYEQYF